The 4 T cell receptor beta chains reported below all come from one sample, sequenced in a study of graft-versus-host responses after intestinal transplantation. Using immunoSEQ multiplex PCR, the repertoire was profiled, and TCRdb retains in-frame clones only, with some absent. This sample has tens of thousands of clones, with about 94% found just once. Antigens for these TCRs are unknown. The sequencing used unstimulated CD4+ T cells sorted from spleen or lymph node cells, collected before transplant. The origin of the receptors is a human donor who was the organ donor for an intestinal transplant.

The chain joins TRBV4-1 to TRBJ1-2; 7 nucleotides match TRBD1. The V and J ends lost 2 bases and 5 bases, in that order; junction bases with no gene match: 26. Germline V gives CDR1 MGHRA, CDR2 YSYEKL. The CDR3 runs to 21 residues. CDR3 in amino acids: CASSQHPSGRGHAAGGYGYTF. The CDR3 bases are TGCGCCAGCAGCCAACATCCTTCAGGTCGGGGACACGCGGCAGGGGGGTATGGCTACACCTTC.

The CDR3 is CASRTGGGYGYTF. CDR3 nucleotides: TGTGCCAGCAGAACTGGGGGCGGCTATGGCTACACCTTC. The chain has TRBV6-5 and TRBJ1-2, with a possible D match to TRBD1 (6 bases). Germline CDR1 MNHEY, CDR2 SVGAGI. V was trimmed by 6 bases and J by 4 bases, leaving 12 bases between them. The CDR3 consists of 13 residues.

This rearrangement joins TRBV10-3 to TRBJ1-1; a weak D match, TRBD1 (6 bases). There are 13 residues in the CDR3. The V end was cut by 11 bases, the J end by 1 base, with 14 bases between. From germline, CDR1 is ENHRY and CDR2 SYGVKD. CDR3 loop: CAVRTDGNTEAFF. The CDR3 region has the DNA TGTGCCGTAAGGACAGACGGGAACACTGAAGCTTTCTTT.

The CDR3 coding sequence is TGTGCCAGCTCACCCCGATTTAAGGAAATAGGCGGCTCTGGAAACACCATATATTTT. As protein: CASSPRFKEIGGSGNTIYF. The chain is built from TRBV18 and TRBJ1-3, with D unclear. Looked up from germline, CDR1 is KGHSH and CDR2 is LQKENI. CDR3 length: 19 residues. Trimming shortened V by 3 bases and J by 0 bases, and 21 bases separated the two germline ends.